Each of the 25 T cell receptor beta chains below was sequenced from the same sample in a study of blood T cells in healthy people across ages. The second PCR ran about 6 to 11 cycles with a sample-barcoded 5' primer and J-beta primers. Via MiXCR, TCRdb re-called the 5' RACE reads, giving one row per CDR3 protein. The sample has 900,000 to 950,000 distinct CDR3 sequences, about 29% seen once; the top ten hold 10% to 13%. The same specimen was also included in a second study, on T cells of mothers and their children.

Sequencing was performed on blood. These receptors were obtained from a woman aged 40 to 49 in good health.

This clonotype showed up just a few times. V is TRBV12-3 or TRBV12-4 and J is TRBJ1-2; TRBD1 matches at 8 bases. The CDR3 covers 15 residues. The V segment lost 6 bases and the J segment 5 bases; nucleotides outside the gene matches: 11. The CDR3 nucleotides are TGTGCCAGCAGCTCAGGGCCGGGACAGGTATATGGCTACACCTTC. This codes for CASSSGPGQVYGYTF.

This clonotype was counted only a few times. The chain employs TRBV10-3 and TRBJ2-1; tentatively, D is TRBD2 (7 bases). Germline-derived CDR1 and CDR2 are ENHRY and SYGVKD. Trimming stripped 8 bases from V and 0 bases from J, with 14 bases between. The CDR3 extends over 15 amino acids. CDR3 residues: CAIGGGLNSYNEQFF. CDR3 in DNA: TGTGCCATCGGGGGGGGGCTGAACTCCTACAATGAGCAGTTCTTC.

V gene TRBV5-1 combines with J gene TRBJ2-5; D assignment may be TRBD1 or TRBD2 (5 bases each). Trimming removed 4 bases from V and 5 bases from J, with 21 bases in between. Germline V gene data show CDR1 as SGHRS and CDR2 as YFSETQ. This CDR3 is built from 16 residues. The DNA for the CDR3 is TGCGCCAGCAGCCGGGACGGCCTAGCCGCCGGGGAGACCCAGTACTTC. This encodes CASSRDGLAAGETQYF.

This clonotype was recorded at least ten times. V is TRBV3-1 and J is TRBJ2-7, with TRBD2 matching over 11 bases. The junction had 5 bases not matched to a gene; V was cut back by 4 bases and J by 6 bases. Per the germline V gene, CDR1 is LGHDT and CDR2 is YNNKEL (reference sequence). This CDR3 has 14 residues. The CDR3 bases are TGTGCCAGCAGCCCTACTAGCGGGGGAGCCGAGCAGTACTTC. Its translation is CASSPTSGGAEQYF.

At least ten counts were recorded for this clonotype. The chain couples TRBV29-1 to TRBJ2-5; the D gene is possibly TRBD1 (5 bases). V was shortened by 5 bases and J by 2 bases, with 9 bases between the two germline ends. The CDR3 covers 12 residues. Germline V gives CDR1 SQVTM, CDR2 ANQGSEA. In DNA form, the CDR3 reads TGCAGCGTTAGACAGAGTCAAGAGACCCAGTACTTC. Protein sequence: CSVRQSQETQYF.

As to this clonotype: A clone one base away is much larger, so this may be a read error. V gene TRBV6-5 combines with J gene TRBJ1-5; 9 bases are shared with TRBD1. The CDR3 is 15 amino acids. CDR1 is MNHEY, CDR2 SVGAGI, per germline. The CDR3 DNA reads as TGTGTCAGCAGTCCCGACAGGGGGGGAAATCAGCCCCAGCATTTT. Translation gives CVSSPDRGGNQPQHF.

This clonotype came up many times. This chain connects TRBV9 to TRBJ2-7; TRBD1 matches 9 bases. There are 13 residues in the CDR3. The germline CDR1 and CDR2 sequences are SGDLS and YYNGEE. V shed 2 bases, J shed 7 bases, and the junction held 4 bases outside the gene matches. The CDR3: CASSVTGGREQYF. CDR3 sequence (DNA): TGTGCCAGCAGCGTTACAGGGGGCAGGGAGCAGTACTTC.

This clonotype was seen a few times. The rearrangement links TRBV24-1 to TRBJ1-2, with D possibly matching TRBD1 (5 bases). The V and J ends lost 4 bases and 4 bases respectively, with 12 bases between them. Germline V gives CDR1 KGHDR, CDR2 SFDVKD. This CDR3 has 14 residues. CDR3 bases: TGTGCCACCAGTGACCGTGGGGGTAGCTATGGCTACACCTTC. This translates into CATSDRGGSYGYTF.

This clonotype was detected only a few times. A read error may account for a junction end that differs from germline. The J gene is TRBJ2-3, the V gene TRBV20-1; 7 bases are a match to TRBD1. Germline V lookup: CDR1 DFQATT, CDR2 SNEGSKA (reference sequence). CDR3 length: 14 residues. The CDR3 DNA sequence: TGCAGTGCTATATACGACAGGGTGAAAGATCCGCAGTATTTT. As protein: CSAIYDRVKDPQYF.

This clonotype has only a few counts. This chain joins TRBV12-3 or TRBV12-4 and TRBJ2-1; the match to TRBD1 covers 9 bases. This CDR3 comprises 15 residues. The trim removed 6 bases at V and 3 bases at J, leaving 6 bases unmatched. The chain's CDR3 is CASRSGTGSYNEQFF. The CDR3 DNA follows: TGTGCCAGCAGGTCCGGGACAGGGAGCTACAATGAGCAGTTCTTC.

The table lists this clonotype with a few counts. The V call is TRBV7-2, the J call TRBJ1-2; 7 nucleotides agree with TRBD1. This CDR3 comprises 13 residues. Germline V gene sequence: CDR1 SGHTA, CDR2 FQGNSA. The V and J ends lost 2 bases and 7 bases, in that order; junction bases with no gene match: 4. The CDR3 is CASSLFAGGGYTF. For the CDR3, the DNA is TGTGCCAGCAGCTTATTCGCAGGGGGTGGCTACACCTTC.

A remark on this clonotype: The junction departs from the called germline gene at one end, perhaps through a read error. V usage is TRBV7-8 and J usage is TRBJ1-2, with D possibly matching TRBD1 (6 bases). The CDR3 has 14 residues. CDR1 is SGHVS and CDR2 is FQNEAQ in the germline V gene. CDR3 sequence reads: CANSLGAGDYGYTF. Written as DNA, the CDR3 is TGTGCCAACAGCTTAGGTGCAGGGGACTATGGCTACACCTTC.

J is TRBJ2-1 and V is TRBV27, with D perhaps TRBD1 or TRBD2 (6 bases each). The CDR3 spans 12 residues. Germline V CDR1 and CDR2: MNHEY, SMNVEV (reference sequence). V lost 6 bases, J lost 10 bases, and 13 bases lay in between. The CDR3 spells CASRTGGREQFF. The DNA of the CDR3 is TGTGCCAGCAGAACCGGGGGCCGGGAGCAGTTCTTC.

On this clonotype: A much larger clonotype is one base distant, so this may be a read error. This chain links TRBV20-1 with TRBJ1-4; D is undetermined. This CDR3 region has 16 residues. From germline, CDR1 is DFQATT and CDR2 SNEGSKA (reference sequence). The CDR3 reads CSARGPSFATDEKLFF. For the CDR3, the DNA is TGCAGTGCTAGAGGGCCAAGCTTTGCAACTGATGAAAAACTGTTTTTT.

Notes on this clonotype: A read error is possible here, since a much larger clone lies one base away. This CDR3 reads CASSREGHNEQFF. The CDR3 DNA reads as TGTGCCAGCAGCCGCGAGGGGCACAATGAGCAGTTCTTC. V gene TRBV7-6 combines with J gene TRBJ2-1; D may match TRBD1 or TRBD2 (5 bases each). The CDR3 is 13 residues long. Germline V gene data show CDR1 as SGHVS and CDR2 as FNYEAQ. Trimming removed 5 bases from V and 5 bases from J, with 10 bases in between.

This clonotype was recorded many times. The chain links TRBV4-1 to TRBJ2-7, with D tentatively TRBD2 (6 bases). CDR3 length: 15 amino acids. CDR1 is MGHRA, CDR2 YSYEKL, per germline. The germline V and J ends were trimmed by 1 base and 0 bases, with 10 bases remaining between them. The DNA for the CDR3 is TGCGCCAGCAGCCAAGCCCGGGGGAGCTCCTACGAGCAGTACTTC. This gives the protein CASSQARGSSYEQYF.

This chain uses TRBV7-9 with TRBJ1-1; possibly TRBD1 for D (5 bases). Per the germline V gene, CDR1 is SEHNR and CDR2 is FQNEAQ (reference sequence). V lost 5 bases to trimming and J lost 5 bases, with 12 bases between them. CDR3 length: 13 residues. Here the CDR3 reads CASSKPGRTEAFF. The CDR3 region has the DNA TGTGCCAGCAGCAAGCCGGGACGAACTGAAGCTTTCTTT.

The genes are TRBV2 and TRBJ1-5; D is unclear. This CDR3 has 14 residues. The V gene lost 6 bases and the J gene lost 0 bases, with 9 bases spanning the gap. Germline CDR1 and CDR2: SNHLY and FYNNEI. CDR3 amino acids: CASSWRYSNQPQHF. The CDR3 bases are TGTGCCAGCAGCTGGAGATATAGCAATCAGCCCCAGCATTTT.

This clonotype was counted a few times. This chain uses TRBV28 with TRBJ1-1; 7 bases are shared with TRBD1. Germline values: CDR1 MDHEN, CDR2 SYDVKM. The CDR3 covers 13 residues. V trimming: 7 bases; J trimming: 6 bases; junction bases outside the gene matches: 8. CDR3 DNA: TGTGCCAGCAACGACAGGGTGGGGGCTGAAGCTTTCTTT. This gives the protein CASNDRVGAEAFF.

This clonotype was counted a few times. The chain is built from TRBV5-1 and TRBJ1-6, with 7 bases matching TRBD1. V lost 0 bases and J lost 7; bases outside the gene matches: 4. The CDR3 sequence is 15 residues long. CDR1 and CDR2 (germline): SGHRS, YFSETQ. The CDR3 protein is CASSLDTGANSPLHF. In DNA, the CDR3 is TGCGCCAGCAGCTTGGACACAGGGGCGAATTCACCCCTCCACTTT.

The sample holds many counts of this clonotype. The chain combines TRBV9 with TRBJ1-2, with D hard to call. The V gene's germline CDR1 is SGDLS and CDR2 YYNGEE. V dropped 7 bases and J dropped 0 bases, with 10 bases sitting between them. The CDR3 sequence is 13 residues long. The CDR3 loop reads CASSVVANYGYTF. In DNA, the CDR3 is TGTGCCAGCTCCGTAGTGGCTAACTATGGCTACACCTTC.

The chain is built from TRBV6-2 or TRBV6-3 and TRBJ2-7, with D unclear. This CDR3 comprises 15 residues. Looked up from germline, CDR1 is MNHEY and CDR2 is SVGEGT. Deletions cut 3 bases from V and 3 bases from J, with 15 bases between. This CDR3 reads CASSYSVERYYEQYF. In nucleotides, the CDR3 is TGTGCCAGCAGTTATTCAGTTGAAAGATACTACGAGCAGTACTTC.

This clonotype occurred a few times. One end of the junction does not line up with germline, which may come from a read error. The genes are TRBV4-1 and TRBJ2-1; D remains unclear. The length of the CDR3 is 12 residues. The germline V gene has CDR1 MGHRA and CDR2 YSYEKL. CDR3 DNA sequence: TGCGCCAACAGCCAAGATCTGAAAGAGCAGTTCTTC. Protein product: CANSQDLKEQFF.

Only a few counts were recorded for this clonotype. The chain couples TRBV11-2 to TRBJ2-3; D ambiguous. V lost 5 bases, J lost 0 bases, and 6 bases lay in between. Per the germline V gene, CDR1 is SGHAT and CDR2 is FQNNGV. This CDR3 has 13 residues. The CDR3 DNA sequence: TGTGCCAGCAGCCAGATGAGCACAGATACGCAGTATTTT. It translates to CASSQMSTDTQYF.

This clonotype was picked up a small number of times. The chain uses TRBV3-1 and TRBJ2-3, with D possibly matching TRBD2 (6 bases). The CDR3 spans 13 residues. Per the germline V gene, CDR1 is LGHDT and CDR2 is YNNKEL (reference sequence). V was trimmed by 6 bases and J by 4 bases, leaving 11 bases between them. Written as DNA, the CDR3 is TGTGCCAGCAGGCCCAGGGAGGCAGATACGCAGTATTTT. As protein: CASRPREADTQYF.